This is a list of T cell receptor beta chains from one sample in a study of brain T cells in children with intractable seizures. The data were produced by immunoSEQ multiplex PCR, yet TCRdb's version contains in-frame clones alone and is incomplete. This table has 340,000 or so clones, 93% appearing once. Sequenced material: peripheral blood, taken 4 to 5 months after surgery. Every receptor here comes from a boy younger than two with tuberous sclerosis and intractable seizures. CDR3s include the opening cysteine and the closing phenylalanine or tryptophan. The D gene is left open where the match is weak. Clone size is given for some rows only: seen once, a few or many times, or a class if the clone is expanded.

clone size: -
J gene: TRBJ2-1
D gene: TRBD2
V gene: TRBV7-9
CDR3 protein: CASSPRFGGSTNEQFF
CDR3 DNA: TGTGCCAGCAGCCCCCGGTTTGGCGGGAGTACGAATGAGCAGTTCTTC

clone size: -
J gene: TRBJ2-3
D gene: -
V gene: TRBV13
CDR3 protein: CASSLSGGTDTQYF
CDR3 DNA: TGTGCCAGCAGCTTATCCGGGGGCACAGATACGCAGTATTTT

clone size: -
J gene: TRBJ1-5
D gene: -
V gene: TRBV6-6
CDR3 protein: CASSYSRTGGNQPQHF
CDR3 DNA: TGTGCCAGCAGTTACTCTAGGACGGGGGGCAATCAGCCCCAGCATTTT

clone size: few
J gene: TRBJ2-7
D gene: -
V gene: TRBV18
CDR3 protein: CASSRGTAGTYEQYF
CDR3 DNA: TGTGCCAGCTCCCGCGGGACAGCGGGGACCTACGAGCAGTACTTC

clone size: -
J gene: TRBJ1-6
D gene: -
V gene: TRBV5-1
CDR3 protein: CASSFGRPYNSPLHF
CDR3 DNA: TGCGCCAGCAGCTTTGGTCGGCCCTATAATTCACCCCTCCACTTT

clone size: -
J gene: TRBJ2-1
D gene: TRBD2
V gene: TRBV4-1
CDR3 protein: CASSQEGLAGDNEQFF
CDR3 DNA: TGCGCCAGCAGCCAAGAGGGGCTAGCGGGAGACAATGAGCAGTTCTTC

clone size: -
J gene: TRBJ2-7
D gene: TRBD1
V gene: TRBV4-1
CDR3 protein: CASSPGTGAPYEQYF
CDR3 DNA: TGCGCCAGCAGCCCCGGGACAGGGGCCCCCTACGAGCAGTACTTC

clone size: -
J gene: TRBJ2-2
D gene: TRBD2
V gene: TRBV19
CDR3 protein: CASSIRGLAGRLTGELFF
CDR3 DNA: TGTGCCAGTAGTATAAGAGGACTAGCGGGACGTCTTACCGGGGAGCTGTTTTTT

clone size: -
J gene: TRBJ2-3
D gene: -
V gene: TRBV29-1
CDR3 protein: CSVERLGQLADTQYF
CDR3 DNA: TGCAGCGTTGAAAGGTTAGGACAGCTTGCAGATACGCAGTATTTT

clone size: -
J gene: TRBJ2-5
D gene: TRBD1
V gene: TRBV5-1
CDR3 protein: CASSSLTDRDFQETQYF
CDR3 DNA: TGCGCCAGCAGCTCTCTGACGGACAGGGATTTCCAAGAGACCCAGTACTTC

clone size: -
J gene: TRBJ1-3
D gene: -
V gene: TRBV12-3/TRBV12-4
CDR3 protein: CASTILTGNTIYF
CDR3 DNA: TGTGCCAGCACTATTCTTACTGGAAACACCATATATTTT

clone size: -
J gene: TRBJ1-2
D gene: TRBD1
V gene: TRBV9
CDR3 protein: CASSPNPDRLYGYTF
CDR3 DNA: TGTGCCAGCAGCCCTAATCCGGACAGGTTGTATGGCTACACCTTC

clone size: once
J gene: TRBJ1-1
D gene: -
V gene: TRBV7-9
CDR3 protein: CASSLVTGPLNTEAFF
CDR3 DNA: TGTGCCAGCAGCTTAGTTACAGGCCCCTTGAACACTGAAGCTTTCTTT

clone size: -
J gene: TRBJ1-3
D gene: -
V gene: TRBV5-1
CDR3 protein: CASSYGRPSGNTIYF
CDR3 DNA: TGCGCCAGCAGCTACGGGCGTCCCTCTGGAAACACCATATATTTT

clone size: -
J gene: TRBJ1-2
D gene: -
V gene: TRBV29-1
CDR3 protein: CSVVPGSNYGYTF
CDR3 DNA: TGCAGCGTCGTGCCCGGGAGTAACTATGGCTACACCTTC

clone size: -
J gene: TRBJ1-2
D gene: -
V gene: TRBV5-5
CDR3 protein: CASSLVYGYTF
CDR3 DNA: TGTGCCAGCAGCTTGGTCTATGGCTACACCTTC

clone size: -
J gene: TRBJ1-2
D gene: -
V gene: TRBV11-1
CDR3 protein: CASSPRTDGYTF
CDR3 DNA: TGTGCCAGCAGCCCTCGGACAGATGGCTACACCTTC

clone size: -
J gene: TRBJ2-1
D gene: -
V gene: TRBV29-1
CDR3 protein: CSVEGSLGNEQFF
CDR3 DNA: TGCAGCGTTGAAGGGAGCCTAGGCAATGAGCAGTTCTTC

clone size: once
J gene: TRBJ2-5
D gene: -
V gene: TRBV19
CDR3 protein: CASSMVRAETQYF
CDR3 DNA: TGTGCCAGTAGTATGGTCAGGGCTGAGACCCAGTACTTC

clone size: once
J gene: TRBJ2-1
D gene: TRBD2
V gene: TRBV2
CDR3 protein: CASSSILAGGSNEQFF
CDR3 DNA: TGTGCCAGCAGTTCAATACTAGCGGGGGGTTCCAATGAGCAGTTCTTC

clone size: -
J gene: TRBJ1-6
D gene: -
V gene: TRBV6-6
CDR3 protein: CASSYKGSLNSPLHF
CDR3 DNA: TGTGCCAGCAGTTATAAGGGCAGCTTAAATTCACCCCTCCACTTT

clone size: -
J gene: TRBJ2-1
D gene: -
V gene: TRBV5-4
CDR3 protein: CASSWSADNEQFF
CDR3 DNA: TGTGCCAGCAGCTGGAGCGCAGACAATGAGCAGTTCTTC

clone size: -
J gene: TRBJ2-7
D gene: -
V gene: TRBV6-5
CDR3 protein: CASGGYEQYF
CDR3 DNA: TGTGCCAGCGGAGGTTACGAGCAGTACTTC

clone size: few
J gene: TRBJ1-4
D gene: -
V gene: TRBV5-1
CDR3 protein: CASSLALARTNEKLFF
CDR3 DNA: TGCGCCAGCAGCTTGGCCTTGGCAAGAACTAATGAAAAACTGTTTTTT

clone size: -
J gene: TRBJ2-1
D gene: -
V gene: TRBV10-1
CDR3 protein: CASSESPGDNEQFF
CDR3 DNA: TGCGCCAGCAGTGAGTCGCCAGGGGACAATGAGCAGTTCTTC

clone size: -
J gene: TRBJ1-5
D gene: -
V gene: TRBV19
CDR3 protein: CASSISLSQPQHF
CDR3 DNA: TGTGCCAGTAGTATATCTTTAAGTCAGCCCCAGCATTTT

clone size: -
J gene: TRBJ2-3
D gene: TRBD1
V gene: TRBV2
CDR3 protein: CASSAGDRGGDTQYF
CDR3 DNA: TGTGCCAGCAGTGCGGGGGACAGGGGGGGAGATACGCAGTATTTT

clone size: -
J gene: TRBJ1-2
D gene: -
V gene: TRBV19
CDR3 protein: CASSTRGGGYTF
CDR3 DNA: TGTGCCAGTAGTACGAGGGGTGGCGGCTACACCTTC

clone size: -
J gene: TRBJ2-3
D gene: -
V gene: TRBV2
CDR3 protein: CATNRATDTQYF
CDR3 DNA: TGTGCCACCAATAGAGCCACAGATACGCAGTATTTT

clone size: -
J gene: TRBJ1-2
D gene: TRBD1
V gene: TRBV28
CDR3 protein: CASSLPGQGRNYGYTF
CDR3 DNA: TGTGCCAGCAGTTTACCCGGACAGGGACGCAACTATGGCTACACCTTC

clone size: -
J gene: TRBJ2-5
D gene: TRBD2
V gene: TRBV6-5
CDR3 protein: CASGQVAGVATQYF
CDR3 DNA: TGTGCCAGCGGACAAGTAGCGGGAGTTGCGACCCAGTACTTC

clone size: -
J gene: TRBJ1-1
D gene: -
V gene: TRBV11-3
CDR3 protein: CASSLRRNNTEAFF
CDR3 DNA: TGTGCCAGCAGCTTACGGAGAAACAACACTGAAGCTTTCTTT

clone size: once
J gene: TRBJ1-2
D gene: -
V gene: TRBV3-1/TRBV3-2
CDR3 protein: CASSQVPAPYGYTF
CDR3 DNA: TGTGCCAGCAGCCAAGTGCCGGCCCCATATGGCTACACCTTC

clone size: -
J gene: TRBJ1-1
D gene: -
V gene: TRBV15
CDR3 protein: CATSRATGEAFF
CDR3 DNA: TGTGCCACCAGCAGGGCAACAGGGGAAGCTTTCTTT

clone size: -
J gene: TRBJ1-1
D gene: -
V gene: TRBV4-1
CDR3 protein: CASSQGGNTEAFF
CDR3 DNA: TGCGCCAGCAGCCAAGGAGGGAACACTGAAGCTTTCTTT

clone size: -
J gene: TRBJ1-6
D gene: -
V gene: TRBV2
CDR3 protein: CASSDGGRPNSPLHF
CDR3 DNA: TGTGCCAGCAGTGATGGGGGGAGGCCTAATTCACCCCTCCACTTT

clone size: once
J gene: TRBJ2-7
D gene: TRBD1
V gene: TRBV28
CDR3 protein: CASSSGDSQGYEQYF
CDR3 DNA: TGTGCCAGCAGTTCTGGGGACAGTCAAGGCTACGAGCAGTACTTC

clone size: -
J gene: TRBJ1-1
D gene: -
V gene: TRBV29-1
CDR3 protein: CSAGQSEAFF
CDR3 DNA: TGCAGCGCTGGACAGTCAGAAGCTTTCTTT

clone size: -
J gene: TRBJ2-3
D gene: -
V gene: TRBV9
CDR3 protein: CASSVPQVVGTDTQYF
CDR3 DNA: TGTGCCAGCAGCGTCCCCCAGGTGGTGGGCACAGATACGCAGTATTTT

clone size: -
J gene: TRBJ2-7
D gene: -
V gene: TRBV24-1
CDR3 protein: CATSDLSGSHTDEQYF
CDR3 DNA: TGTGCCACCAGTGATTTATCGGGGAGCCACACCGACGAGCAGTACTTC

clone size: -
J gene: TRBJ1-4
D gene: -
V gene: TRBV27
CDR3 protein: CASSLTRVREKLFF
CDR3 DNA: TGTGCCAGCAGTTTAACCCGCGTTCGAGAAAAACTGTTTTTT

clone size: -
J gene: TRBJ2-7
D gene: -
V gene: TRBV20-1
CDR3 protein: CSASAGTGVPYEQYF
CDR3 DNA: TGCAGTGCTAGTGCCGGGACGGGGGTCCCCTACGAGCAGTACTTC

clone size: -
J gene: TRBJ2-7
D gene: TRBD1
V gene: TRBV7-8
CDR3 protein: CASSSDFPYRGRAYEQYF
CDR3 DNA: TGTGCCAGCAGCTCTGATTTCCCCTACAGGGGGCGCGCCTACGAGCAGTACTTC

clone size: -
J gene: TRBJ1-5
D gene: -
V gene: TRBV27
CDR3 protein: CASSLGAGQPQHF
CDR3 DNA: TGTGCCAGCAGTTTAGGCGCGGGACAGCCCCAGCATTTT

clone size: -
J gene: TRBJ2-1
D gene: TRBD2
V gene: TRBV2
CDR3 protein: CASDVVGGDNEQFF
CDR3 DNA: TGTGCCAGCGATGTCGTGGGGGGGGACAATGAGCAGTTCTTC